The T cell receptor (beta chain) under discussion was sequenced for a study of blood T cell repertoires in COVID-19. Background on the study: COVID-19 samples collected from the United States, Italy and Spain covered acute and convalescent phases. T cells, B-cell-depleted T cells, or PBMCs provided the cDNA or gDNA that served as material.

The germline CDR1 and CDR2 sequences are SNHLY and FYNNEI. The length of the CDR3 is 15 residues. V lost 4 bases, J lost 2 bases, and 13 bases lay in between. Followed longitudinally, the Seattle patients had been enrolled during active infection. Per the authors' pipeline: By means of reference gene primer amplification, nucleated cell counts were estimated. The repertoire was sequenced with immunoSEQ multiplex PCR; TCRdb's copy has only in-frame clones and lacks some. The D gene and trimming were derived from the DNA, and the V and J assignments and clone size from that table. Of around 150,000 clones in the sample, about 88% are singletons; the top ten hold 2.5% to 3%.

The sequenced material came from peripheral blood. This clonotype was sampled from a human donor with COVID-19, enrolled during active disease. The donor label of this sample is uncertain. The chain couples TRBV2 to TRBJ2-3; D perhaps matches TRBD2 (5 bases). The CDR3 protein is CASSAIVAYTDTQYF. The CDR3 nucleotides are TGTGCCAGCAGTGCTATTGTAGCGTACACAGATACGCAGTATTTT. The variable domain in full, with the rest retrieved from reference TRBV2 and TRBJ2-3, is EPEVTQTPSHQVTQMGQEVILRCVPISNHLYFYWYRQILGQKVEFLVSFYNNEISEKSEIFDDQFSVERPDGSNFTLKIRSTKLEDSAMYFCASSAIVAYTDTQYFGPGTRLTVL.